Following are 22 T cell receptor beta chains from one sample sequenced in a study of blood T cells in healthy people across ages. A sample-barcoded 5' primer and a J-beta primer mix were used in a second PCR of about 7 to 12 cycles. TCRdb re-derived calls from the 5' RACE reads in MiXCR, one entry per CDR3 protein. The sample yields fewer than 2 million distinct CDR3 sequences, approximately 40% seen once. The sequencing input was blood. The source is a human donor in good health.

This clonotype was counted only a few times. V usage is TRBV4-2 and J usage is TRBJ2-7; D is ambiguous. CDR3 length: 10 residues. Germline V CDR1 and CDR2: LGHNA, YNFKEQ. Trimming took 10 bases from V and 0 from J, leaving 4 bases between them. The CDR3 nucleotides are TGTGCCATTTACTCCTACGAGCAGTACTTC. Translating it yields CAIYSYEQYF.

This clonotype came up a few times. The chain carries TRBV25-1 and TRBJ2-3, with a tentative D call TRBD1 (6 bases). The CDR3 sequence is 16 residues long. The germline V gene has CDR1 MGHDK and CDR2 SYGVNS. V gave up 1 base and J gave up 6 bases, with 17 bases separating them. The CDR3 DNA reads TGTGCCAGCAGTGAATCATGGACAGCCCTCTCCGATACGCAGTATTTT. This encodes CASSESWTALSDTQYF.

The chain links TRBV7-2 to TRBJ2-1; weak D call: TRBD2 (6 bases). CDR1 SGHTA and CDR2 FQGNSA come from the germline V gene. CDR3 size: 16 residues. V lost 1 base and J 8 bases, leaving 18 bases between the germline ends. CDR3 in amino acids: CASSLVGGTGHDEQFF. The CDR3 DNA reads as TGTGCCAGCAGCTTAGTGGGCGGGACTGGGCACGATGAGCAGTTCTTC.

This clonotype showed up just a few times. V is TRBV24-1 and J is TRBJ2-5; 7 positions match TRBD1. Germline V gene sequence: CDR1 KGHDR, CDR2 SFDVKD. CDR3 size: 15 residues. J gave up 4 bases and V 5 bases, and 9 bases lay outside the gene matches. CDR3 DNA sequence: TGTGCCACCAGTGTCGGGCGAGGGGGCCGAGAGACCCAGTACTTC. Protein: CATSVGRGGRETQYF.

The chain links TRBV12-3 or TRBV12-4 to TRBJ2-5; D remains ambiguous. The CDR3 extends over 13 amino acids. V gave up 5 bases and J gave up 2 bases, with 9 bases separating them. The CDR3 here is CASSPPKQETQYF. DNA of the CDR3: TGTGCCAGCAGTCCTCCCAAACAAGAGACCCAGTACTTC.

This clonotype came up a few times. The chain uses TRBV7-2 and TRBJ2-5; TRBD2 aligns across 7 bases. Germline V lookup: CDR1 SGHTA, CDR2 FQGNSA. This CDR3 is built from 15 residues. Losses at the gene ends were 2 bases for V and 1 base for J; bases not matched to a gene: 4. The DNA of the CDR3 is TGTGCCAGCAGCTTACGCGGGGGAACCCAAGAGACCCAGTACTTC. This gives the protein CASSLRGGTQETQYF.

The J gene is TRBJ1-1, the V gene TRBV29-1, with a weak D call TRBD1 (5 bases). CDR1 and CDR2 from the germline V gene are SQVTM and ANQGSEA. CDR3 size: 10 residues. V gave up 7 bases and J gave up 7 bases, with 10 bases separating them. The CDR3 nucleotides are TGCAGCGCGGGGGACCATGAAGCTTTCTTT. It codes for CSAGDHEAFF.

The V gene is TRBV6-6, the J gene TRBJ2-1; 8 bases are a match to TRBD2. Trimming cost V 3 bases and J 8 bases; bases outside gene matches: 6. This CDR3 is 14 amino acids long. Germline V gene lookup returns CDR1 MNHNY and CDR2 SVGAGI (reference sequence). Here the CDR3 DNA reads TGTGCCAGCAGTTATGGGCGGGGGGTCCATGAGCAGTTCTTC. This gives the protein CASSYGRGVHEQFF.

J is TRBJ1-6 and V is TRBV2; TRBD1 matches at 8 bases. The V gene's germline CDR1 is SNHLY and CDR2 FYNNEI. This CDR3 comprises 14 residues. V was clipped by 6 bases and J by 9 bases; unmatched bases: 7. The CDR3 loop reads CASSIGQGGSPLHF. Here the CDR3 DNA reads TGTGCCAGCAGCATCGGACAGGGTGGTTCACCCCTCCACTTT.

The J gene is TRBJ1-2, the V gene TRBV9, with D perhaps TRBD1 (6 bases). V was trimmed by 4 bases and J by 0 bases, leaving 13 bases between them. Per the germline V gene, CDR1 is SGDLS and CDR2 is YYNGEE. This CDR3 is built from 15 residues. CDR3 in amino acids: CASSPTGQPNYGYTF. CDR3 nucleotides: TGTGCCAGCAGCCCCACGGGACAACCTAACTATGGCTACACCTTC.

This clonotype was picked up a small number of times. The gene calls are TRBV7-9 and TRBJ1-2; 8 bases map to TRBD1. In germline, CDR1 is SEHNR, CDR2 FQNEAQ (reference sequence). V gave up 5 bases and J gave up 11 bases; unmatched junction bases: 4. The CDR3 loop spans 11 amino acids. The CDR3 reads CASSDDRGYTF. The DNA of the CDR3 is TGTGCCAGCAGCGATGACAGGGGATACACCTTC.

This clonotype was observed a handful of times. The chain couples TRBV29-1 to TRBJ1-4, with D perhaps matching TRBD1 (6 bases). The length of the CDR3 is 13 residues. Germline V gene sequence: CDR1 SQVTM, CDR2 ANQGSEA. Trimming left V 7 bases short and J 7 bases short, with 16 bases between. CDR3 amino acids: CSAIHRVTEKLFF. The CDR3 DNA reads as TGCAGCGCTATACACAGGGTAACTGAAAAACTGTTTTTT. The whole variable domain, remainder taken from reference TRBV29-1 and TRBJ1-4, is SAVISQKPSRDICQRGTSLTIQCQVDSQVTMMFWYRQQPGQSLTLIATANQGSEATYESGFVIDKFPISRPNLTFSTLTVSNMSPEDSSIYLCSAIHRVTEKLFFGSGTQLSVL.

This clonotype came up a few times. This rearrangement joins TRBV7-9 to TRBJ2-1; 7 bases fit TRBD2. CDR3 length equals 16 residues. The V gene's germline CDR1 is SEHNR and CDR2 FQNEAQ (reference sequence). V gave up 5 bases and J gave up 0 bases; unmatched junction bases: 7. CDR3 in amino acids: CASSPPSGVSYNEQFF. CDR3 coding DNA: TGTGCCAGCAGCCCCCCAAGCGGGGTCTCCTACAATGAGCAGTTCTTC.

This clonotype was observed a few times. The genes are TRBV11-2 and TRBJ2-3, with 9 bases that match TRBD2. Germline lookup yields CDR1 SGHAT and CDR2 FQNNGV. V lost 3 bases to trimming and J lost 6 bases; unmatched junction nucleotides: 10. This CDR3 has 16 residues. The CDR3 protein is CASSFSASGAWDTQYF. CDR3 DNA: TGTGCCAGCAGCTTTTCCGCTAGCGGGGCGTGGGATACGCAGTATTTT.

This clonotype occurred a few times. The J gene is TRBJ2-3, the V gene TRBV29-1, with 14 bases fitting TRBD2. J lost 4 bases, V lost 8 bases, and 5 bases had no gene match. Looked up from germline, CDR1 is SQVTM and CDR2 is ANQGSEA. This CDR3 has 14 amino acids. The chain's CDR3 is CSSTSGGAPDTQYF. CDR3 DNA sequence: TGCAGCTCGACTAGCGGGGGGGCCCCAGATACGCAGTATTTT.

The chain is built from TRBV18 and TRBJ2-7; possibly TRBD1 for D (5 bases). Trimming removed 2 bases at V and 7 bases at J, with 12 bases between. CDR1 is KGHSH, CDR2 LQKENI, per germline. The CDR3 consists of 13 residues. CDR3 DNA: TGTGCCAGCTCACCAGGGAAGGGGTTAGAGCAGTACTTC. Protein: CASSPGKGLEQYF. Supplemented by reference TRBV18 and TRBJ2-7, the full variable domain reads NAGVMQNPRHLVRRRGQEARLRCSPMKGHSHVYWYRQLPEEGLKFMVYLQKENIIDESGMPKERFSAEFPKEGPSILRIQQVVRGDSAAYFCASSPGKGLEQYFGPGTRLTVT.

This chain links TRBV7-2 with TRBJ2-5; 15 nucleotides match TRBD2. V trimming: 0 bases; J trimming: 5 bases; junction bases outside the gene matches: 10. The CDR3 covers 19 residues. CDR1 and CDR2 (germline): SGHTA, FQGNSA. CDR3 DNA sequence: TGTGCCAGCAGCTTAGCGGGACTAGCGGGGGGCTTTGGGTACGAGACCCAGTACTTC. Translated: CASSLAGLAGGFGYETQYF.

The J gene is TRBJ1-2, the V gene TRBV20-1; 9 bases align to TRBD1. This CDR3 region has 15 residues. Germline CDR1 and CDR2: DFQATT and SNEGSKA (reference sequence). The J segment lost 8 bases and the V segment lost 7 bases, leaving 17 bases of the junction unmatched. DNA of the CDR3: TGCAGTGGAGCGCGGGCTGGACAGGGGCTGAAGGGCTACACCTTC. This sequence encodes CSGARAGQGLKGYTF.

This clonotype was detected many times. V and J are TRBV27 and TRBJ2-1, with TRBD2 identical over 8 bases. The V segment lost 7 bases and the J segment 7 bases; nucleotides outside the gene matches: 3. Germline V gene lookup returns CDR1 MNHEY and CDR2 SMNVEV (reference sequence). This CDR3 comprises 12 residues. In DNA form, the CDR3 reads TGTGCCAGCACGGGGGGGCTAAATGAGCAGTTCTTC. Protein: CASTGGLNEQFF.

The V call is TRBV5-1, the J call TRBJ2-5, with TRBD1 identical over 8 bases. Looked up from germline, CDR1 is SGHRS and CDR2 is YFSETQ. The CDR3 loop spans 14 amino acids. The V and J ends lost 7 bases and 3 bases, in that order; junction bases with no gene match: 8. CDR3 nucleotides: TGCGCCAGCCGCCGACAGGGGATCGAAGAGACCCAGTACTTC. Protein: CASRRQGIEETQYF.

The CDR3 reads CASSYSGQGSLEQYF. DNA for the CDR3: TGTGCCAGCAGTTACTCGGGACAGGGGAGCCTCGAGCAGTACTTC. The genes are TRBV6-6 and TRBJ2-5; 10 bases match TRBD1. The J call is doubtful: the DNA matches TRBJ2-7 better. CDR1 is MNHNY, CDR2 SVGAGI, per germline (reference sequence). The CDR3 length is 15 residues.

The V and J genes are TRBV6-1 and TRBJ2-3; TRBD2 matches 12 bases. The CDR3 is 19 residues long. Germline assignment: CDR1 MNHNS and CDR2 SASEGT. V lost 7 bases, J lost 5 bases, and 19 bases stayed unmatched. In DNA form, the CDR3 reads TGTGCCAGCACCTTGAGATGGACTAGCGGGGTCTTTTCCGTAGATACGCAGTATTTT. It is translated as CASTLRWTSGVFSVDTQYF.